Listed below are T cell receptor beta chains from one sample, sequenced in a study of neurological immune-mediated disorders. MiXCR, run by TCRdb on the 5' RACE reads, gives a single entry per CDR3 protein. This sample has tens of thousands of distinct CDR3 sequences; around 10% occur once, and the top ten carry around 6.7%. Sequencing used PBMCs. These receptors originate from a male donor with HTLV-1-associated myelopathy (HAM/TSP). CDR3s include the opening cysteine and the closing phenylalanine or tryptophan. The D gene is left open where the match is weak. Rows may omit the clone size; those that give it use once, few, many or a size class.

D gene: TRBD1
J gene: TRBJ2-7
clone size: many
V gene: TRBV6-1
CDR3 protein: CASSEALETGEYEQYF
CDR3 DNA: TGTGCCAGCAGTGAAGCGCTAGAGACAGGGGAATACGAGCAGTACTTC

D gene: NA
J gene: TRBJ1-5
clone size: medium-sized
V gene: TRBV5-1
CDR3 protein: CASSLESLGQPQHF
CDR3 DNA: TGCGCCAGCAGCTTGGAATCCCTGGGGCAGCCCCAGCATTTT

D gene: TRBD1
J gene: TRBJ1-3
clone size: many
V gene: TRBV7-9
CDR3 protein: CASSFTGVYGNTIYF
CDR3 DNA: TGTGCCAGCAGCTTCACAGGGGTTTACGGAAACACCATATATTTT

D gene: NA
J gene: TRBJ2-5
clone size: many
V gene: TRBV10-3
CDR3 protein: CAISVRGGETQYF
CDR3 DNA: TGTGCCATCAGTGTTAGGGGTGGTGAGACCCAGTACTTC

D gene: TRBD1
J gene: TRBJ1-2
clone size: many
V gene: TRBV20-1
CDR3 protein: CSATTGTGMGYTF
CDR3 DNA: TGCAGTGCGACAACCGGGACAGGGATGGGCTACACCTTC

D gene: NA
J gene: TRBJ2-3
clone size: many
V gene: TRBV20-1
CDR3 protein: CSARDRVLAVDTQYF
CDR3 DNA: TGCAGTGCTAGAGATCGGGTACTAGCTGTAGATACGCAGTATTTT

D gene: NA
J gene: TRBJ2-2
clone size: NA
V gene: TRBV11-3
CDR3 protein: CASSSTAHTWELYF
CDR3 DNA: TGTGCCAGCAGCTCAACCGCCCACACCTGGGAGCTGTATTTT

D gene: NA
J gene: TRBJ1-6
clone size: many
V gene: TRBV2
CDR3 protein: CASSEGRSNSPLHF
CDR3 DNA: TGTGCCAGCAGTGAAGGACGGAGTAATTCACCCCTCCACTTT

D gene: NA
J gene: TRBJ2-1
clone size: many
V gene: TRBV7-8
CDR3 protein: CASSYPGSNRNNEQFF
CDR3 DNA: TGTGCCAGCAGCTACCCCGGGTCGAATAGGAACAATGAGCAGTTCTTC

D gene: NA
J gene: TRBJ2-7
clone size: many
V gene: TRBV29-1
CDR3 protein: CSVGPSSSYEQYF
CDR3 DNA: TGCAGCGTAGGACCGTCGAGCTCCTACGAGCAGTACTTC

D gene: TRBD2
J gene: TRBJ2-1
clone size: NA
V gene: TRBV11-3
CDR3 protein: CASSPSSGGYNEQFF
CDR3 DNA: TGTGCCAGCAGCCCATCTAGCGGGGGCTACAATGAGCAGTTCTTC

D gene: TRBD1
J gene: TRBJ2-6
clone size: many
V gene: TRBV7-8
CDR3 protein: CASSSLPATGIGGANVLTF
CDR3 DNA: TGTGCCAGCAGCTCTTTACCTGCGACAGGGATAGGTGGGGCCAACGTCCTGACTTTC

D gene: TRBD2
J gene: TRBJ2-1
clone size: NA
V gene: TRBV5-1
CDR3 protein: CASSLGGGPNEQFF
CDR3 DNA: TGCGCCAGCAGCTTGGGCGGGGGGCCCAATGAGCAGTTCTTC

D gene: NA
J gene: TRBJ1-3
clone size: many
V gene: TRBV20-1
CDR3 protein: CSAPLRRGSGNTIYF
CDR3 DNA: TGCAGTGCCCCGCTTCGACGGGGCTCTGGAAACACCATATATTTT

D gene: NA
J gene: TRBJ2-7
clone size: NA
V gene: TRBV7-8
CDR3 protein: CASSPSPYSSYEQYF
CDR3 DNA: TGTGCCAGCAGCCCATCGCCGTATTCCTCCTACGAGCAGTACTTC

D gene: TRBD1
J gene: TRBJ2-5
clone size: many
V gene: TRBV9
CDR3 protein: CASREEVGGDLNKETQYF
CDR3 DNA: TGTGCCAGCAGGGAGGAGGTAGGGGGCGATTTAAACAAAGAGACCCAGTACTTC

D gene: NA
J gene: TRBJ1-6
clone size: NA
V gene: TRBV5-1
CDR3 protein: CASRLDSYNSPLHF
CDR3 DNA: TGCGCCAGCAGGTTGGACAGCTATAATTCACCCCTCCACTTT

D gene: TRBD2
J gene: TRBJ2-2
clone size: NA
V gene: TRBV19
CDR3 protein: CATDGLAGPSGDLFF
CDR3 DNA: TGTGCCACGGACGGACTAGCGGGGCCCTCCGGGGATCTGTTTTTT

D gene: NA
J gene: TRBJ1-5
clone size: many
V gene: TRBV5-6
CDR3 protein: CASSEGNQPQHF
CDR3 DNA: TGTGCCAGCAGCGAGGGTAATCAGCCCCAGCATTTT

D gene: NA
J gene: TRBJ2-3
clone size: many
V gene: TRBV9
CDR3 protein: CASSVGSGSPDTQYF
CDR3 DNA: TGTGCCAGCAGCGTAGGAAGCGGGTCCCCAGATACGCAGTATTTT

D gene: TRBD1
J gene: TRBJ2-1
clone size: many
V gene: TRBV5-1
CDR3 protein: CASSLRVSTGGNEQFF
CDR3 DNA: TGCGCCAGCAGCTTGCGGGTATCTACAGGGGGTAATGAGCAGTTCTTC

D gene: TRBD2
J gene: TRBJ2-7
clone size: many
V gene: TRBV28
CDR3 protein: CASRGGGTYEQYF
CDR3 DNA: TGTGCCAGCAGAGGCGGGGGAACCTACGAGCAGTACTTC

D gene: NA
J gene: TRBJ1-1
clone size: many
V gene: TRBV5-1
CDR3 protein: CASSLSAENTEAFF
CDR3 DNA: TGCGCCAGCAGCTTGTCCGCGGAGAACACTGAAGCTTTCTTT

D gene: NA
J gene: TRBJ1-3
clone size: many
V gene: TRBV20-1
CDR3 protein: CSARDWGSGSGNTIYF
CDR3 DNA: TGCAGTGCTAGAGATTGGGGTAGCGGCTCTGGAAACACCATATATTTT

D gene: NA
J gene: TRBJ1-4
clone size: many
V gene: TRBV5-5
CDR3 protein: CASSLEGTDEKLFF
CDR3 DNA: TGTGCCAGCAGCTTGGAGGGGACCGATGAAAAACTGTTTTTT

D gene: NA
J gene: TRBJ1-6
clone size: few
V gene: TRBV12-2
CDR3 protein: CASRFSYRGLSSYNSPLHF
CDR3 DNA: TGTGCAAGTCGCTTTAGTTACAGGGGCCTTAGCTCCTATAATTCACCCCTCCACTTT

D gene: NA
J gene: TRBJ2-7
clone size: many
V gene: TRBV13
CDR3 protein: CASSFGAVGGEQYF
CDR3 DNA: TGTGCCAGCAGCTTCGGGGCAGTAGGGGGAGAGCAGTACTTC

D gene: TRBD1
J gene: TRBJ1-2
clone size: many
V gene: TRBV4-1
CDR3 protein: CASSQEGGQGYGYTF
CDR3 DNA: TGCGCCAGCAGCCAAGAAGGCGGACAGGGTTATGGCTACACCTTC

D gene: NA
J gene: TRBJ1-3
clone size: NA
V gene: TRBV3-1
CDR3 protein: CASSQSENTIYF
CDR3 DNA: TGTGCCAGCAGCCAATCCGAAAACACCATATATTTT